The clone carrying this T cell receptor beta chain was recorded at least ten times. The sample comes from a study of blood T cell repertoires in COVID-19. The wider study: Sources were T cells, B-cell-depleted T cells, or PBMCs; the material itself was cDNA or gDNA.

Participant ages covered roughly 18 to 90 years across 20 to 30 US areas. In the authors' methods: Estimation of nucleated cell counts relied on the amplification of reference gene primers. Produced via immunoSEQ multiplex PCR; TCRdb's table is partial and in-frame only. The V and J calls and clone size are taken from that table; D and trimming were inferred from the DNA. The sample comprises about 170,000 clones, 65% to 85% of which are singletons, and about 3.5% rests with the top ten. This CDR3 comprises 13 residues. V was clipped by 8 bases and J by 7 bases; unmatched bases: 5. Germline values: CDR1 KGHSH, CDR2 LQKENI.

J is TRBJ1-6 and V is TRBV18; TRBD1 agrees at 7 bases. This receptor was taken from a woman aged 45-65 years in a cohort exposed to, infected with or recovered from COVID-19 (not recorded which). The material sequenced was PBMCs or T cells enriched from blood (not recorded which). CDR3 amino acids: CASARGENSPLHF. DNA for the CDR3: TGTGCCAGCGCCAGGGGGGAAAATTCACCCCTCCACTTT.